This is a list of T cell receptor beta chains from one sample in a study of shared clonotypes between healthy human individuals. Measured with immunoSEQ multiplex PCR; TCRdb has only the in-frame clones, and not every one. The sample yields some 2.1 million clones, over 85% seen once. The sample was naive CD8+ T cells from PBMCs. The receptors here all came from a man between 18 and 35 years old in good health. Some clones in this sample may be carry-over from other donors' samples. Both conserved end residues are part of each CDR3. A D gene is named only where the DNA matches it firmly. Clone size is given for some rows only: seen once, a few or many times, or a class if the clone is expanded.

TRBJ2-7,.,TRBV13,.,TGTGCCAGCAGCTTTGTGGATAGGGGAGGCGAGCAGTACTTC,CASSFVDRGGEQYF
TRBJ2-5,.,TRBV7-8,TRBD2,TGTGCCAGCAGCCCTCAGCTAGCGGGAGCGGTAGAGACCCAGTACTTC,CASSPQLAGAVETQYF
TRBJ1-2,.,TRBV11-2,.,TGTGCCAGCAGCTTAGCCCCAGGGAACTATGGCTACACCTTC,CASSLAPGNYGYTF
TRBJ2-3,.,TRBV19,.,TGTGCCAGTAGTGTAGTTCCCGCAGATACGCAGTATTTT,CASSVVPADTQYF
TRBJ2-7,.,TRBV4-1,TRBD2,TGCGCCAGCAGCCAAGATTTGGCGGGGGATTACGAGCAGTACTTC,CASSQDLAGDYEQYF
TRBJ2-7,.,TRBV6-1,.,TGTGCCAGCAGTGAATCAGGGTTCCTCTACGAGCAGTACTTC,CASSESGFLYEQYF
TRBJ2-5,.,TRBV7-2,.,TGTGCCAGCAGCCCCCTGGGAGGGGGTATGGAGACCCAGTACTTC,CASSPLGGGMETQYF
TRBJ2-1,.,TRBV7-9,TRBD1,TGTGCCAGTGGACAGGGGGGATACAATGAGCAGTTCTTC,CASGQGGYNEQFF
TRBJ2-7,.,TRBV11-2,.,TGTGCCAGCAGCTTCGGCATCGGGGTTGCCTACGAGCAGTACTTC,CASSFGIGVAYEQYF
TRBJ2-7,.,TRBV5-6,.,TGTGCCAGCAGCCTCATGGAGGCCCCCTACGAGCAGTACTTC,CASSLMEAPYEQYF
TRBJ1-2,.,TRBV27,.,TGTGCCAGCAGTTTACGGGGTAACTATGGCTACACCTTC,CASSLRGNYGYTF
TRBJ1-1,.,TRBV7-9,.,TGTGCCAGCTGGGCCAGACAGAACACTGAAGCTTTCTTT,CASWARQNTEAFF
TRBJ2-3,.,TRBV9,.,TGTGCCAGCAGCGGAGCGGACAGCCGCACAGATACGCAGTATTTT,CASSGADSRTDTQYF
TRBJ2-3,.,TRBV9,TRBD2,TGTGCCAGCAGCGACCGACTAGCGGGAGGGCCAAACACAGATACGCAGTATTTT,CASSDRLAGGPNTDTQYF
TRBJ2-7,once,TRBV28,TRBD1,TGTGCCAGCAGTTTCACGGACAGGAGTTCCTACGAGCAGTACTTC,CASSFTDRSSYEQYF
TRBJ2-7,once,TRBV7-8,TRBD2,TGTGCCAGCAGCTTAGGACTAGCGGGGGACGAACCGAGGGCAGTAATCTTCTACGAGCAGTACTTC,CASSLGLAGDEPRAVIFYEQYF
TRBJ2-3,.,TRBV2,.,TGTGCCAGCAGTGAAGACCAGGGGACTCCCACAGATACGCAGTATTTT,CASSEDQGTPTDTQYF
TRBJ2-5,.,TRBV6-6,.,TGTGCCAGCAGGGATAGGGAGTGGCAAGAGACCCAGTACTTC,CASRDREWQETQYF
TRBJ2-5,.,TRBV12-5,TRBD2,TGTGCTAGTGGTTCCACGACTAGCGGGAGTTTACAAGAGACCCAGTACTTC,CASGSTTSGSLQETQYF
TRBJ1-5,once,TRBV19,.,TGTGCCAGTAGCGACCCTACCCTTAGTGCTCGGACTCCTCAGAGCAATCAGCCCCAGCATTTT,CASSDPTLSARTPQSNQPQHF
TRBJ2-7,.,TRBV28,.,TGTGCCAGCAGCCCCCCGCGATACGAGCAGTACTTC,CASSPPRYEQYF
TRBJ2-5,.,TRBV29-1,TRBD2,TGCAGCGTCCGTTGGGAGGGGACCCAGTACTTC,CSVRWEGTQYF
TRBJ1-1,.,TRBV27,.,TGTGCCAGCAGGGCGACATGGAACACTGAAGCTTTCTTT,CASRATWNTEAFF
TRBJ2-7,once,TRBV7-9,.,TGTGCCAGCAGCTTAACGTCCTACGAGCAGTACTTC,CASSLTSYEQYF
TRBJ1-5,.,TRBV7-2,.,TGTGCCAGCAGCTTGTCTGCGCACAGACCCAATCAGCCCCAGCATTTT,CASSLSAHRPNQPQHF